This T cell receptor beta chain emerged from a study of OX40 agonist ivuxolimab in advanced cancers. Profiled with immunoSEQ multiplex PCR; TCRdb holds only in-frame clones, not every one. The table has about 80,000 clones, roughly 81% seen once. This clone has a single count. The sequencing used CD4+ or CD8+ T cells sorted from blood, collected in a trial of the OX40 agonist ivuxolimab. The sequence was collected from an adult with an advanced solid tumor such as melanoma, head and neck, liver or kidney cancer.

The CDR3 loop is CAIRSWPSYNSPLHF. The CDR3 bases are TGTGCCATCAGGAGTTGGCCATCCTATAATTCACCCCTCCACTTT. The chain employs TRBV10-3 and TRBJ1-6; D not certain. The V end lost 6 bases, the J end lost 1 base, and 10 bases lay between the germline ends. The germline CDR1 and CDR2 sequences are ENHRY and SYGVKD. The CDR3 covers 15 residues.